These 12 T cell receptor beta chains came from one sample sequenced in a study of CD8 T cells in ankylosing spondylitis. From the 5' RACE reads, TCRdb called clonotypes with MiXCR, one entry per CDR3 protein. The sample yields approximately 340,000 distinct CDR3 sequences, roughly 14% seen once. Sequences were obtained from blood, either unsorted or a sorted T cell fraction (not recorded which). Source of these receptors: a male donor with ankylosing spondylitis or in good health (not recorded which).

The CDR3 sequence is CASSGWGQGRQPQHF. CDR3 nucleotide sequence: TGTGCCAGCAGTGGATGGGGACAGGGGAGACAGCCCCAGCATTTT. The chain is built from TRBV6-1 and TRBJ1-5, with 10 bases aligning to TRBD1. V lost 4 bases and J lost 7; bases outside the gene matches: 7. The CDR3 is 15 amino acids. Germline V gene lookup returns CDR1 MNHNS and CDR2 SASEGT.

This clonotype was observed a handful of times. This chain links TRBV12-3 or TRBV12-4 with TRBJ1-1, with TRBD1 as a possible D gene (6 bases). Trimming stripped 8 bases from V and 0 bases from J, with 13 bases between. This CDR3 region has 14 residues. The CDR3 nucleotides are TGTGCCAGCCTTATGGACAGCGTGAACACTGAAGCTTTCTTT. Translation gives CASLMDSVNTEAFF.

At least ten counts were recorded for this clonotype. This chain uses TRBV12-3 or TRBV12-4 with TRBJ1-2; D remains unclear. The V and J ends lost 4 bases and 4 bases respectively, with 10 bases between them. CDR3 length equals 13 residues. The CDR3 region is CASSYRGSYGYTF. CDR3 coding DNA: TGTGCCAGCAGTTACCGGGGATCCTATGGCTACACCTTC.

The CDR3 loop reads CASSLGRVRTEAFF. Written as DNA, the CDR3 is TGCGCCAGCAGCCTGGGAAGGGTTAGGACTGAAGCTTTCTTT. The chain links TRBV5-1 to TRBJ1-1, with no clear D. This CDR3 has 14 amino acids. V shed 4 bases and J shed 5 bases, with 15 bases lying between them. Germline loops: CDR1 SGHRS, CDR2 YFSETQ.

The chain has TRBV6-1 and TRBJ1-1; D is ambiguous. Germline V CDR1 and CDR2: MNHNS, SASEGT. This CDR3 is 12 amino acids long. V was cut by 3 bases and J by 7 bases, with 9 bases left in between. In DNA, the CDR3 is TGTGCCAGCAGTGATTTTCCGGGTGAAGCTTTCTTT. Translation: CASSDFPGEAFF.

In its sample, this clonotype was seen a few times. CDR3 residues: CASSPPAGPSNTGELFF. The DNA for the CDR3 is TGTGCCAGCAGCCCCCCGGCGGGGCCTTCGAACACCGGGGAGCTGTTTTTT. The chain couples TRBV11-2 to TRBJ2-2; TRBD2 might be the D (6 bases). The V and J ends lost 5 bases and 0 bases respectively, with 16 bases between them. This CDR3 comprises 17 residues. Per the germline V gene, CDR1 is SGHAT and CDR2 is FQNNGV.

There are many counts of this clonotype. The chain recombines TRBV11-2 with TRBJ2-7; 8 nucleotides align to TRBD2. The CDR3 is 18 residues long. Trimming at V came to 1 base and at J to 0 bases, leaving 11 bases not matched to a gene. Germline V CDR1 and CDR2: SGHAT, FQNNGV. CDR3 in amino acids: CASSLGGIAGISSYEQYF. DNA for the CDR3: TGTGCCAGCAGCTTAGGAGGGATAGCGGGGATTAGCTCCTACGAGCAGTACTTC.

This clonotype was seen repeatedly, ten times or more. DNA for the CDR3: TGCGCCAGCAGCCCGACAGGGGGCGAGTACGGGGAGCTGTTTTTT. It codes for CASSPTGGEYGELFF. The chain is built from TRBV5-1 and TRBJ2-2; the match to TRBD1 covers 10 bases. Trimming at V came to 4 bases and at J to 7 bases, leaving 7 bases not matched to a gene. The germline CDR1 and CDR2 sequences are SGHRS and YFSETQ. This CDR3 region has 15 residues.

The chain has TRBV5-1 and TRBJ2-7; no clear D gene. V was trimmed by 3 bases and J by 2 bases, leaving 12 bases between them. CDR1 is SGHRS and CDR2 is YFSETQ in the germline V gene. This CDR3 is 14 amino acids long. CDR3 nucleotide sequence: TGCGCCAGCAGCTCCCCCCGGGCCCCCTACGAGCAGTACTTC. Translated, it gives CASSSPRAPYEQYF.

This clonotype has a handful of counts. V usage is TRBV3-1 and J usage is TRBJ2-2, with a tentative D call TRBD1 (5 bases). Trimming took 5 bases from V and 7 from J, leaving 8 bases between them. Germline values: CDR1 LGHDT, CDR2 YNNKEL (reference sequence). The CDR3 contains 12 residues. The chain's CDR3 is CASSSGYGELFF. The CDR3 DNA follows: TGTGCCAGCAGCTCAGGGTACGGGGAGCTGTTTTTT.

The chain recombines TRBV11-2 with TRBJ2-6; TRBD2 is a possible D gene (5 bases). V gave up 4 bases and J gave up 3 bases, with 22 bases separating them. Germline V gene data show CDR1 as SGHAT and CDR2 as FQNNGV. The CDR3 contains 19 residues. In nucleotides, the CDR3 is TGTGCCAGCAGCTCCCCCGAGGGAGATTGGGTCGGTGGGGCCAACGTCCTGACTTTC. This sequence encodes CASSSPEGDWVGGANVLTF.

The V and J genes are TRBV4-1 and TRBJ2-1; 8 bases fit TRBD1. CDR1 and CDR2 from the germline V gene are MGHRA and YSYEKL. Trimming cost V 2 bases and J 3 bases; bases outside gene matches: 3. The CDR3 extends over 15 amino acids. Here the CDR3 reads CASSQIGTGYNEQFF. In DNA form, the CDR3 reads TGCGCCAGCAGCCAAATCGGGACAGGCTACAATGAGCAGTTCTTC.